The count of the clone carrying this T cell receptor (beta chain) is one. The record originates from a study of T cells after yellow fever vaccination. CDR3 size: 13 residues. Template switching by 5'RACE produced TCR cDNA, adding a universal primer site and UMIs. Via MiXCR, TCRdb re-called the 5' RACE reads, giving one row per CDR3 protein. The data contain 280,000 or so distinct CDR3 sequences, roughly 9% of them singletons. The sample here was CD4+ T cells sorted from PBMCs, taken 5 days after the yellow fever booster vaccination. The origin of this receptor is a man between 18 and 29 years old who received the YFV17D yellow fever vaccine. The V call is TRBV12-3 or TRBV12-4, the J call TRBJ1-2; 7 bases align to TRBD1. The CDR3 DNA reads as TGTGCACTTTCCAGACAGGGAAAAAGGGGCTACACCTTC. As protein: CALSRQGKRGYTF.